Listed below are T cell receptor beta chains from one sample, sequenced in a study of blood T cell repertoires in COVID-19. Sequenced by immunoSEQ multiplex PCR; TCRdb stores in-frame clones only, minus some. The sample holds 50,000 to 75,000 clones, over 70% seen once. Source material: peripheral blood. The source is a woman aged 45 to 65 with active or convalescent COVID-19. The CDR3 runs from the conserved cysteine through the conserved F or W. D genes are given only for firm matches. Size is stated for part of the rows, as once, few or many counts, or as a class when the clone is expanded.

V gene	D gene	clone size	J gene	CDR3 protein	CDR3 DNA
TRBV18	TRBD1	.	TRBJ1-1	CASSANRGLNTEAFF	TGTGCCAGCTCAGCCAACAGGGGACTGAACACTGAAGCTTTCTTT
TRBV29-1	TRBD1	.	TRBJ2-1	CSVEDHEDRGGRYNEQFF	TGCAGCGTTGAAGATCATGAAGACAGGGGGGGACGATACAATGAGCAGTTCTTC
TRBV28	.	.	TRBJ2-2	CASSYTGELFF	TGTGCCAGCAGCTACACCGGGGAGCTGTTTTTT
TRBV28	.	.	TRBJ1-1	CASSLSTSAFF	TGTGCCAGCAGTTTATCCACATCTGCTTTCTTT
TRBV30	TRBD2	.	TRBJ2-3	CAWSVGVAGGGDTQYF	TGTGCCTGGAGTGTCGGAGTAGCGGGAGGGGGAGATACGCAGTATTTT
TRBV2	.	few	TRBJ2-3	CASRTIYSGVSRADTQYF	TGTGCCAGCAGAACAATATACTCGGGGGTGTCAAGGGCAGATACGCAGTATTTT
TRBV2	TRBD2	.	TRBJ2-1	CASSEAALGLAGAGEQFF	TGTGCCAGCAGTGAAGCGGCCCTGGGACTAGCGGGGGCTGGTGAGCAGTTCTTC
TRBV18	.	many	TRBJ1-5	CASSPVGSSNQPQHF	TGTGCCAGCTCACCAGTGGGCAGTAGCAATCAGCCCCAGCATTTT
TRBV6-5	TRBD1	.	TRBJ2-5	CASSPSQGVGTQYF	TGTGCCAGCAGCCCATCGCAGGGGGTTGGGACCCAGTACTTC
TRBV7-7	.	.	TRBJ2-7	CASTSSRAYYEQYF	TGTGCCAGCACCTCGTCGAGGGCGTACTACGAGCAGTACTTC
TRBV5-6	TRBD1	.	TRBJ1-2	CASSLGSPETGGLSYGYTF	TGTGCCAGCAGCTTGGGAAGTCCCGAGACAGGGGGTTTGAGCTATGGCTACACCTTC
TRBV6-1	TRBD1	.	TRBJ1-1	CASSDRGQGGIAFF	TGTGCCAGCAGTGATAGGGGCCAGGGGGGAATAGCTTTCTTT
TRBV19	.	.	TRBJ1-1	CASSIKLNSMNTEAFF	TGTGCCAGTAGTATTAAGTTGAACAGCATGAACACTGAAGCTTTCTTT
TRBV27	.	.	TRBJ2-1	CASSSPPYNEQFF	TGTGCCAGCAGTTCCCCTCCCTACAATGAGCAGTTCTTC